This TCR beta chain was recorded in a study of T-cell reconstitution after alpha-beta-depleted transplantation in children. Preparation of the TCRbeta library was carried out with unique molecular identifiers. TCRdb redid the calling of the PCR reads with MiXCR, one entry per CDR3 protein. The profile shows 80,000 to 95,000 distinct CDR3 sequences, 7% to 9% of them singletons. The CDR3 sequence is 15 residues long. The V and J ends lost 4 bases and 1 base respectively, with 10 bases between them. The V gene's germline CDR1 is MGHRA and CDR2 YSYEKL. This clonotype has just a few counts. This TCR came from a human donor who donated a stem cell graft to a child with congenital amegakaryocytic thrombocytopenia. This sample comprised PBMCs from the stem cell graft donor, obtained from the stem cell graft. The chain couples TRBV4-1 to TRBJ2-2; D remains unclear. The CDR3 is CASSLPIGNTGELFF. The CDR3 DNA reads TGCGCCAGCAGCCTCCCCATAGGGAACACCGGGGAGCTGTTTTTT.